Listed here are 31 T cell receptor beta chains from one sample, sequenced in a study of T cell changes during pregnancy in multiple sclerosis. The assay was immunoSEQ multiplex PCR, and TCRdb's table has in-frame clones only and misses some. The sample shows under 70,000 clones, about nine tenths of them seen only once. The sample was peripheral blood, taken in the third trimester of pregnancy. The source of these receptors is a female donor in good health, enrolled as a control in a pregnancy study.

This CDR3 reads CASSLSGYEQYF. In DNA, the CDR3 is TGTGCCAGCAGCTTATCGGGGTACGAGCAGTACTTC. The chain couples TRBV7-9 to TRBJ2-7, with a tentative D call TRBD2 (5 bases). This CDR3 is built from 12 residues. Germline loops: CDR1 SEHNR, CDR2 FQNEAQ (reference sequence). V lost 2 bases and J 4 bases, leaving 6 bases between the germline ends. The whole variable domain, remainder taken from reference TRBV7-9 and TRBJ2-7, is DTGVSQNPRHKITKRGQNVTFRCDPISEHNRLYWYRQTLGQGPEFLTYFQNEAQLEKSRLLSDRFSAERPKGSFSTLEIQRTEQGDSAMYLCASSLSGYEQYFGPGTRLTVT.

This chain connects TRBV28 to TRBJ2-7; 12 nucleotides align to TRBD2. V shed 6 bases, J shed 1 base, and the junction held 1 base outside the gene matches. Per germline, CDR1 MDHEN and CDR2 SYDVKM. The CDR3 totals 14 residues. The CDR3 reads CASRLAGGSYEQYF. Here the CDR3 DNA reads TGTGCCAGCAGACTAGCGGGAGGTTCCTACGAGCAGTACTTC.

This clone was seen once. The CDR3 region has the DNA TGTGCCAGCAGTTCAGCGGACAGGGGGTGGGGCGGTATAGTGAACACTGAAGCTTTCTTT. Protein: CASSSADRGWGGIVNTEAFF. This chain joins TRBV27 and TRBJ1-1, with 10 bases fitting TRBD1. This CDR3 region has 20 residues. Germline V lookup: CDR1 MNHEY, CDR2 SMNVEV (reference sequence). V dropped 4 bases and J dropped 0; count of bases not matched to a gene: 17.

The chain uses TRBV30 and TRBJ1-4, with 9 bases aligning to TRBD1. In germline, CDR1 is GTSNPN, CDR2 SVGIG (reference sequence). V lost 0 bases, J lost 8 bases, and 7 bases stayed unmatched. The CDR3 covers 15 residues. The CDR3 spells CAWSVRGTGREKLFF. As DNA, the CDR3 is TGTGCCTGGAGTGTACGTGGGACAGGGCGGGAAAAACTGTTTTTT.

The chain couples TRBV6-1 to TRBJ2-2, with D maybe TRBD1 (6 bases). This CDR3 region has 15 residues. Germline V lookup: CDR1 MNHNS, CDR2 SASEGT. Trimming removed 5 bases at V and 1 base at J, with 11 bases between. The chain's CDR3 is CASSPGTLNTGELFF. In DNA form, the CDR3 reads TGTGCCAGCAGTCCCGGGACACTGAACACCGGGGAGCTGTTTTTT.

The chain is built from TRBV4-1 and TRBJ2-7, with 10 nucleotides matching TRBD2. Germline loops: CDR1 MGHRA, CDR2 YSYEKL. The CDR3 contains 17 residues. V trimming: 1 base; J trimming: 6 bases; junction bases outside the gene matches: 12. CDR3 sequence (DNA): TGCGCCAGCAGCCAAGGACCTCCCGGGACTAGCGTTTTCGAGCAGTACTTC. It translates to CASSQGPPGTSVFEQYF.

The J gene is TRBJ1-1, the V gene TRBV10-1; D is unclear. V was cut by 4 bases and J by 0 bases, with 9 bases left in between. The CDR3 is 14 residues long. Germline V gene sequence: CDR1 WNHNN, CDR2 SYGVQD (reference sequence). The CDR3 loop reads CASSGSGLNTEAFF. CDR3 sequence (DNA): TGCGCCAGCAGTGGGTCCGGTTTGAACACTGAAGCTTTCTTT.

The CDR3 nucleotides are TGTGCCAGCTCTAAGACGGGAAACGATAATTCACCCCTCCACTTT. It codes for CASSKTGNDNSPLHF. This chain connects TRBV18 to TRBJ1-6, with D hard to call. The V gene's germline CDR1 is KGHSH and CDR2 LQKENI. V was trimmed by 6 bases and J by 5 bases, leaving 14 bases between them. This CDR3 is built from 15 residues.

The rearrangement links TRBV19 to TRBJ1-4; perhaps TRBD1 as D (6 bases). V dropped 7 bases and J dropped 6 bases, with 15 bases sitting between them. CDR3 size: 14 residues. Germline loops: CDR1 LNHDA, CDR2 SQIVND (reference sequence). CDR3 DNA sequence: TGTGCCAGTACTCCGGGACAAGATCATGAAAAACTGTTTTTT. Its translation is CASTPGQDHEKLFF.

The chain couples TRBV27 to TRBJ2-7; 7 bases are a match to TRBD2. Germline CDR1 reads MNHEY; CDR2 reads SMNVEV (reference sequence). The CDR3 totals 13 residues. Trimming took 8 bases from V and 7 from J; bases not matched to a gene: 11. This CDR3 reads CASVRLATGEQYF. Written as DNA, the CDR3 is TGTGCCAGCGTAAGACTAGCAACTGGGGAGCAGTACTTC.

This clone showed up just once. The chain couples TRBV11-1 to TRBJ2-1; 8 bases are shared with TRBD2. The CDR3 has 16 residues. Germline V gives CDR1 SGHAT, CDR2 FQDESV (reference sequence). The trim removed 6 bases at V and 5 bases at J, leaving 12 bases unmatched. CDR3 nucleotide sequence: TGTGCCAGCAGGAACCGAGCGGGAGCTGCGGACAATGAGCAGTTCTTC. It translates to CASRNRAGAADNEQFF.

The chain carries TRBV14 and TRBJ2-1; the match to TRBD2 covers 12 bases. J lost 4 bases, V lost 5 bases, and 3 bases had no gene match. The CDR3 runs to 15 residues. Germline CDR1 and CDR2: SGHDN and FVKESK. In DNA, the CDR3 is TGTGCCAGCAGCAAAACTAGCGGGGGGTACAATGAGCAGTTCTTC. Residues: CASSKTSGGYNEQFF.

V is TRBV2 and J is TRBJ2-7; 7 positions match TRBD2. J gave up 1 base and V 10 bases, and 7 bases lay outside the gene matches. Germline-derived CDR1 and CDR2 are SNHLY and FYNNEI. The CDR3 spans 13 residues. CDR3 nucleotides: TGTGCCAACGGACTAGAAATATCCTACGAGCAGTACTTC. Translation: CANGLEISYEQYF.

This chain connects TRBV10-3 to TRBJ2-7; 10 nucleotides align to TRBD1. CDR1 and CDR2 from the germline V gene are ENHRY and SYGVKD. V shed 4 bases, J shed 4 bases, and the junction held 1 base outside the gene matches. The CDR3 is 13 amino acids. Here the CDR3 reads CAISGTGGYEQYF. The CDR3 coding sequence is TGTGCCATCAGTGGGACAGGGGGATACGAGCAGTACTTC.

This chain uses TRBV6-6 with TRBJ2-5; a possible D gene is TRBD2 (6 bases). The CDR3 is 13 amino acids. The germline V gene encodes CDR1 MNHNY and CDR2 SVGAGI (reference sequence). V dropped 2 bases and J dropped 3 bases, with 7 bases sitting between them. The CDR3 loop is CASSYAGKETQYF. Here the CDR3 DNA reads TGTGCCAGCAGTTACGCGGGGAAAGAGACCCAGTACTTC.

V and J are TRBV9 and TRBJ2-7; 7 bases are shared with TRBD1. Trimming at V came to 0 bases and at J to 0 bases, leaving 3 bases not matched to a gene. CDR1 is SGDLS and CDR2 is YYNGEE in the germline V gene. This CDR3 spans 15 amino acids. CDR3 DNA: TGTGCCAGCAGCGTAGGGGGGACAGCCTCCTACGAGCAGTACTTC. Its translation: CASSVGGTASYEQYF.

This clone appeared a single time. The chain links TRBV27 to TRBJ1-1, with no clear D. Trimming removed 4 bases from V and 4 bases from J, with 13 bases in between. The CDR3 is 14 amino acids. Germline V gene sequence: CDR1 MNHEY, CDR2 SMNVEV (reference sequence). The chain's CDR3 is CASSWSPGSTEAFF. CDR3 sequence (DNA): TGTGCCAGCAGTTGGTCCCCGGGGAGCACTGAAGCTTTCTTT.

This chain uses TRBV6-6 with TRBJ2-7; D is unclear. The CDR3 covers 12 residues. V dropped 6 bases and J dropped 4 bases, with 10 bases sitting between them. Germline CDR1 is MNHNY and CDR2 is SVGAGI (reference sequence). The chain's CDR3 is CASRDAVYEQYF. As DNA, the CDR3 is TGTGCCAGCAGAGACGCGGTGTACGAGCAGTACTTC.

CDR3 DNA sequence: TGTGCCAGCAACGGCGGGTTATCCTACAATGAGCAGTTCTTC. It specifies CASNGGLSYNEQFF. The chain couples TRBV21-1 to TRBJ2-1; the table gives TRBD2 as D, unverified against the DNA. TRBV21-1 counts as a pseudogene. The CDR3 contains 14 residues.

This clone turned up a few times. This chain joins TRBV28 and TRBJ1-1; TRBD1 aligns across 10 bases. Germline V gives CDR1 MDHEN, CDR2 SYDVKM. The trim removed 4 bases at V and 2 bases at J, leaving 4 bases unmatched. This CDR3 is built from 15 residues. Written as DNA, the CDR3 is TGTGCCAGCAGTTCATGGGACAGGGGTAACACTGAAGCTTTCTTT. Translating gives CASSSWDRGNTEAFF.

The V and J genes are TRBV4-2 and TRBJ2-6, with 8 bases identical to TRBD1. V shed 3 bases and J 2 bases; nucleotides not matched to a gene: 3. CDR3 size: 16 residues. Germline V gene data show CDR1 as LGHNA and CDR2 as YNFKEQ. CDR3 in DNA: TGTGCCAGCAGCCAGGTGACAGGGGCTGGGGCCAACGTCCTGACTTTC. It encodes CASSQVTGAGANVLTF.

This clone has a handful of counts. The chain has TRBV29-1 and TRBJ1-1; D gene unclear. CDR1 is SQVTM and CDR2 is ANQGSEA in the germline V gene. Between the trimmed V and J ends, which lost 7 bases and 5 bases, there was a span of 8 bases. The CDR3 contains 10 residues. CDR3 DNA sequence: TGCAGCGGGATGCGGACTGAAGCTTTCTTT. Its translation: CSGMRTEAFF. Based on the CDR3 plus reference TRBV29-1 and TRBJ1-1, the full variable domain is SAVISQKPSRDICQRGTSLTIQCQVDSQVTMMFWYRQQPGQSLTLIATANQGSEATYESGFVIDKFPISRPNLTFSTLTVSNMSPEDSSIYLCSGMRTEAFFGQGTRLTVV.

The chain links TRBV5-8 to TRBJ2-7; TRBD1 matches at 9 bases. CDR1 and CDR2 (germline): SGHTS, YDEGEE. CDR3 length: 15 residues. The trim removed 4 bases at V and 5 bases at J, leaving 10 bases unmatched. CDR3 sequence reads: CASSRGTGRLDEQYF. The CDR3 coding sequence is TGTGCCAGCAGCCGCGGGACAGGGCGACTCGACGAGCAGTACTTC.

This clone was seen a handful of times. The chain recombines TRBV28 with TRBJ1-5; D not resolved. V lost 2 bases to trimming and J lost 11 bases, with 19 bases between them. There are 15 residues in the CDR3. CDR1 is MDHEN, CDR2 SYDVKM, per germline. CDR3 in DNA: TGTGCCAGCAGTTTACCCCGGGATGTCGGGGTGGCCCAGCATTTT. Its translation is CASSLPRDVGVAQHF. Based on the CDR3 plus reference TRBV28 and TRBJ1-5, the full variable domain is DVKVTQSSRYLVKRTGEKVFLECVQDMDHENMFWYRQDPGLGLRLIYFSYDVKMKEKGDIPEGYSVSREKKERFSLILESASTNQTSMYLCASSLPRDVGVAQHFGDGTRLSIL.

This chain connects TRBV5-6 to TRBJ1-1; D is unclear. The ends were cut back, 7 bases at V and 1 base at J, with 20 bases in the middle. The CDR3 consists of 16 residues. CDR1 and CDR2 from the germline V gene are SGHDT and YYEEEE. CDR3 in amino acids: CASEGSQTEANTEAFF. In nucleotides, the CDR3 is TGTGCCAGCGAAGGGTCCCAGACGGAGGCGAACACTGAAGCTTTCTTT.

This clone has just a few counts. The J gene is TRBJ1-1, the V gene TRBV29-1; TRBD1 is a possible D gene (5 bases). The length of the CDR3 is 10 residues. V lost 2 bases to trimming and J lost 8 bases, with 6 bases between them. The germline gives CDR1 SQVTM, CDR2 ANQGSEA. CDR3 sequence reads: CSVERTEAFF. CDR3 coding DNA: TGCAGCGTTGAAAGGACAGAAGCTTTCTTT.

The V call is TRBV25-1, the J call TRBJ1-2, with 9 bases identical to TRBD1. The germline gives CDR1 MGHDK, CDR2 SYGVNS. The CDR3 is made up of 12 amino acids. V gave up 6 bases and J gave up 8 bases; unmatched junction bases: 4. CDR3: CASSTGGRGYTF. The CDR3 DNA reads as TGTGCCAGCAGCACAGGGGGCAGGGGCTACACCTTC.

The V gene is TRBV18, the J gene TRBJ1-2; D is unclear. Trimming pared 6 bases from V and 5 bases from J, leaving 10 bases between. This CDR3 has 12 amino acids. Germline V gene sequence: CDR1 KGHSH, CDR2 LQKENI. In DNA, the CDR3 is TGTGCCAGCTCCGGAGTGCCGTATGGCTACACCTTC. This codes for CASSGVPYGYTF.

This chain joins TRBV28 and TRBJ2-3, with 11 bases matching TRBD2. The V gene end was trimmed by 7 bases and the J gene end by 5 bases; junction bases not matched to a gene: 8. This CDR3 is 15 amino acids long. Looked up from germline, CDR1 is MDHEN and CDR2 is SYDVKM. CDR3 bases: TGTGCCAGCACCGAGAGGCTAGCGGGAGGAGATACGCAGTATTTT. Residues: CASTERLAGGDTQYF.

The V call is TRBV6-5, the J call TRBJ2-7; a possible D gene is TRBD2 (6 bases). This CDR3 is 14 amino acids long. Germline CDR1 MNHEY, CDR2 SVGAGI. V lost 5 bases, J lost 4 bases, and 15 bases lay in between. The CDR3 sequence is CASSITLAAYEQYF. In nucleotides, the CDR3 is TGTGCCAGCAGTATAACTTTAGCGGCTTACGAGCAGTACTTC.

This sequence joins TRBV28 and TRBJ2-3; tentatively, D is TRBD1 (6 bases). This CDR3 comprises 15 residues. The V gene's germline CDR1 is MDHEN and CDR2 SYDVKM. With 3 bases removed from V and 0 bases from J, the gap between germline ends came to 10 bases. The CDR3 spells CASSLVGTSTDTQYF. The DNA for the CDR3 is TGTGCCAGCAGTTTGGTCGGGACAAGCACAGATACGCAGTATTTT.